The 15 T cell receptor beta chains in this list originate from one sample, sequenced in a study of blood T cells in healthy people across ages. Alongside a J-beta primer mix, a sample-barcoded 5' primer served in a second PCR lasting roughly 7 to 12 cycles. MiXCR, applied by TCRdb to the 5' RACE reads, yields one record per CDR3 protein. The repertoire consists of approximately 680,000 distinct CDR3 sequences, with roughly 32% occurring once and the leading ten covering 15%. The sequencing sample was made of blood. The receptors were sampled from a woman of 80 years or more in good health.

This clonotype was seen only a few times. In DNA, the CDR3 is TGTGCCAGCAGTTTCCGCTTACTAGCGGGTAGCACAGATACGCAGTATTTT. Its translation: CASSFRLLAGSTDTQYF. The chain joins TRBV27 to TRBJ2-3, with TRBD2 matching 9 bases. V shed 3 bases and J 0 bases; nucleotides not matched to a gene: 7. There are 17 residues in the CDR3. Germline V gene sequence: CDR1 MNHEY, CDR2 SMNVEV (reference sequence).

This chain links TRBV20-1 with TRBJ2-5; 13 bases align to TRBD2. CDR3 length: 15 residues. The trim removed 1 base at V and 4 bases at J, leaving 3 bases unmatched. Germline values: CDR1 DFQATT, CDR2 SNEGSKA (reference sequence). CDR3 in amino acids: CSARVRLAGGETQYF. Here the CDR3 DNA reads TGCAGTGCTAGAGTTCGACTAGCGGGAGGAGAGACCCAGTACTTC.

The rearrangement links TRBV7-2 to TRBJ2-7; 9 positions match TRBD2. Looked up from germline, CDR1 is SGHTA and CDR2 is FQGNSA. This CDR3 contains 15 residues. J gave up 4 bases and V 4 bases, and 8 bases lay outside the gene matches. CDR3 in DNA: TGTGCCAGCAGCTGGTGGCGGGAGGGCCTATACGAGCAGTACTTC. This codes for CASSWWREGLYEQYF. The whole variable domain, remainder taken from reference TRBV7-2 and TRBJ2-7, is GAGVSQSPSNKVTEKGKDVELRCDPISGHTALYWYRQSLGQGLEFLIYFQGNSAPDKSGLPSDRFSAERTGGSVSTLTIQRTQQEDSAVYLCASSWWREGLYEQYFGPGTRLTVT.

This clonotype was seen only a few times. The chain joins TRBV2 to TRBJ1-6; 7 nucleotides agree with TRBD1. J lost 14 bases, V lost 6 bases, and 7 bases had no gene match. CDR1 and CDR2 from the germline V gene are SNHLY and FYNNEI. The CDR3 has 12 residues. The CDR3 DNA reads as TGTGCCAGCAGGACCGACAGGGAAGCCCTCCACTTT. As protein: CASRTDREALHF.

This clonotype has ten or more counts. This rearrangement joins TRBV11-2 to TRBJ2-5, with TRBD2 matching 12 bases. Germline-derived CDR1 and CDR2 are SGHAT and FQNNGV. This CDR3 is built from 16 residues. Losses at the gene ends were 6 bases for V and 2 bases for J; bases not matched to a gene: 7. The DNA of the CDR3 is TGTGCCAGCAGGTTCCGACTAGCGGGGGTACAAGAGACCCAGTACTTC. It encodes CASRFRLAGVQETQYF. Full variable domain (remainder filled in from reference TRBV11-2 and TRBJ2-5): EAGVAQSPRYKIIEKRQSVAFWCNPISGHATLYWYQQILGQGPKLLIQFQNNGVVDDSQLPKDRFSAERLKGVDSTLKIQPAKLEDSAVYLCASRFRLAGVQETQYFGPGTRLLVL.

This clonotype was seen at least ten times. V is TRBV20-1 and J is TRBJ2-7; 8 nucleotides align to TRBD2. The CDR3 runs to 13 residues. Germline CDR1 DFQATT, CDR2 SNEGSKA (reference sequence). V shed 7 bases, J shed 6 bases, and the junction held 11 bases outside the gene matches. DNA of the CDR3: TGCAGTGTGCCGGGACTAGTGATGGGCGAGCAGTACTTC. It encodes CSVPGLVMGEQYF.

The V and J genes are TRBV5-1 and TRBJ1-1; D gene unclear. The germline CDR1 and CDR2 sequences are SGHRS and YFSETQ. The CDR3 loop spans 15 amino acids. V gave up 1 base and J gave up 0 bases, with 10 bases separating them. The CDR3 DNA reads TGCGCCAGCAGCTTGTCCGGCAGCATGAACACTGAAGCTTTCTTT. Translating it yields CASSLSGSMNTEAFF.

This clonotype showed up just a few times. The rearrangement joins TRBV14 to TRBJ2-3; D uncertain. The CDR3 sequence is 13 residues long. The germline V gene encodes CDR1 SGHDN and CDR2 FVKESK. V was cut by 6 bases and J by 3 bases, with 10 bases left in between. This chain's CDR3 is CASRVVGTDTQYF. For the CDR3, the DNA is TGTGCCAGCAGAGTCGTGGGGACAGATACGCAGTATTTT.

Worth noting for this clonotype: Given a much more abundant clone one base away, this may be a read error. The conserved phenylalanine or tryptophan is not found at the CDR3 terminus, so this likely reflects a read error. The chain joins TRBV20-1 to TRBJ2-3; tentative D call: TRBD1 (6 bases). CDR1 is DFQATT and CDR2 is SNEGSKA in the germline V gene (reference sequence). This CDR3 region has 15 residues. With 3 bases removed from V and 2 bases from J, the gap between germline ends came to 15 bases. The CDR3 sequence: CSASGSQGPTDTQYC. As DNA, the CDR3 is TGCAGTGCTAGCGGCTCCCAGGGGCCCACAGATACGCAGTATTGT.

A word on this clonotype: A read error may explain this, as a much larger clone is one base away. This rearrangement joins TRBV28 to TRBJ2-4, with D uncertain. This CDR3 spans 15 amino acids. Per germline, CDR1 MDHEN and CDR2 SYDVKM. V gave up 8 bases and J gave up 0 bases, with 14 bases separating them. The CDR3 coding sequence is TGTGCCAGCGAATCCAGCGCCCTAGCCAAAAACATTCAGTACTTC. Translated: CASESSALAKNIQYF.

This clonotype was counted between two and nine times. One base away lies a much larger clone, so this may be a sequencing read error. V is TRBV9 and J is TRBJ2-6; D is uncertain. CDR1 SGDLS and CDR2 YYNGEE come from the germline V gene. V shed 6 bases and J shed 4 bases, with 17 bases lying between them. CDR3 length equals 16 residues. The CDR3 spells CASNLLTGQGANVLTF. Written as DNA, the CDR3 is TGTGCCAGCAACCTCCTCACGGGTCAAGGGGCCAACGTCCTGACTTTC.

This clonotype appeared many times. This chain joins TRBV6-5 and TRBJ2-3, with D tentatively TRBD1 (6 bases). From germline, CDR1 is MNHEY and CDR2 SVGAGI. The CDR3 has 15 amino acids. The V end lost 6 bases, the J end lost 1 base, and 14 bases lay between the germline ends. CDR3 in amino acids: CASREQGGGTDTQYF. The CDR3 nucleotides read TGTGCCAGCAGAGAACAGGGTGGAGGCACAGATACGCAGTATTTT.

The chain links TRBV7-9 to TRBJ2-4; TRBD1 matches at 9 bases. The tail of the sequence fits TRBJ2-7 better, so the J call may be wrong. This CDR3 has 16 amino acids. CDR1 and CDR2 from the germline V gene are SEHNR and FQNEAQ (reference sequence). CDR3 loop: CASSSRTGETAYEQYF. The CDR3 bases are TGTGCCAGCAGCTCCCGGACAGGGGAAACAGCCTACGAGCAGTACTTC.

This clonotype was seen ten or more times. The chain is built from TRBV2 and TRBJ2-3, with D possibly TRBD1 on 6 matching bases. The CDR3 extends over 15 amino acids. V was pared by 3 bases and J by 2 bases, with 12 bases between. CDR1 is SNHLY and CDR2 is FYNNEI in the germline V gene. The CDR3 DNA follows: TGTGCCAGCAGTGACACAGGGTCTGTCACAGATACGCAGTATTTT. Residues: CASSDTGSVTDTQYF.

This clonotype was seen repeatedly, ten times or more. The chain recombines TRBV6-5 with TRBJ1-2; a weak D match, TRBD1 (6 bases). CDR3 length: 16 residues. The V gene's germline CDR1 is MNHEY and CDR2 SVGAGI. Deletions cut 0 bases from V and 4 bases from J, with 15 bases between. The CDR3 nucleotides are TGTGCCAGCAGTTACTCGACCGGGGGGGCTGCCTATGGCTACACCTTC. Encoded protein: CASSYSTGGAAYGYTF.